This T cell receptor (beta chain) was recovered during a study of T cell responses to AZD1222 COVID-19 vaccine. Study results and caveats: White British ancestry dominated among donors, who included more females, and clonal diversity was possibly underestimated.

Trimming took 4 bases from V and 4 from J; bases not matched to a gene: 2. Germline CDR1 LNHDA, CDR2 SQIVND (reference sequence). The CDR3 sequence is 13 residues long. About this clone itself: Its antigen is not identified.

TCRdb's copy holds only in-frame clones and misses some; the assay was immunoSEQ multiplex PCR. The table shows roughly 150,000 clones, with more than 75% occurring only once. This receptor was taken from an adult who received the AZD1222 COVID-19 vaccine. The chain carries TRBV19 and TRBJ2-3, with 7 positions matching TRBD2. Sequences were derived from peripheral blood, sampled 28 days after the second AZD1222 dose. The CDR3 DNA sequence: TGTGCCAGTAGTACAGGACTAGCAGATACGCAGTATTTT. It yields the protein CASSTGLADTQYF.